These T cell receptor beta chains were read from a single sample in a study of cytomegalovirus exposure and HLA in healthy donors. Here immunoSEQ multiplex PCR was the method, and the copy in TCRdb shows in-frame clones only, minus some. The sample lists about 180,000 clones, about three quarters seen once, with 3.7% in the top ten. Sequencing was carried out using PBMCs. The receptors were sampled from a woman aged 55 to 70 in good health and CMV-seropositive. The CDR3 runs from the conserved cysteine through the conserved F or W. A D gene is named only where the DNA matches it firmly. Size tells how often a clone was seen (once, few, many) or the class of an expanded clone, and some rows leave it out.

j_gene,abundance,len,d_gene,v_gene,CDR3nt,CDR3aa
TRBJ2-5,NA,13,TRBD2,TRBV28,TGTGCCAGCAGAATGGGGGGGGAAGAGACCCAGTACTTC,CASRMGGEETQYF
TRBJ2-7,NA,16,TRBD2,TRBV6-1,TGTGCCAGCAGTGAAGAGGCTAGCGGGAGGACCTACGAGCAGTACTTC,CASSEEASGRTYEQYF
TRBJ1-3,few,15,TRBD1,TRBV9,TGTGCCAGCAGCGCCACAGGGGTTAGTGGAAACACCATATATTTT,CASSATGVSGNTIYF
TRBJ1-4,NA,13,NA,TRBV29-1,TGCAGCGTTGTTGGGACGACCAGGGGAAAACTGTTTTTT,CSVVGTTRGKLFF
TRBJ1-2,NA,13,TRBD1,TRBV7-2,TGTGCCAGCAGCAAGACAGGGGACTATGGCTACACCTTC,CASSKTGDYGYTF
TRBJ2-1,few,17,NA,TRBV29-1,TGCAGCGTTGAAGATTTAGGGGTCACCAGCTCCTACAATGAGCAGTTCTTC,CSVEDLGVTSSYNEQFF
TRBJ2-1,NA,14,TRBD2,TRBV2,TGTGCCAGCAGAGAGACTAGCGGGGGGTCCAAGCAGTTCTTC,CASRETSGGSKQFF
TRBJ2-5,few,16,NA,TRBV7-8,TGTGCCAGCAGCCCCCGTTTTTCCCTCCCCCAAGAGACCCAGTACTTC,CASSPRFSLPQETQYF
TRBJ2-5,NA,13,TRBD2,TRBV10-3,TGTGCCATCAGTGATGAAGCGGGGGAGACCCAGTACTTC,CAISDEAGETQYF
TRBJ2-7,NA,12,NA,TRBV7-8,TGTGCCAGCAGCCCTGCGGGCTACGAGCAGTACTTC,CASSPAGYEQYF
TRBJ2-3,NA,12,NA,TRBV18,TGTGCCAGCTCACCCGTAGAAGATACGCAGTATTTT,CASSPVEDTQYF
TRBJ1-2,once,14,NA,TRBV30,TGTGCCTGGAGTTCGCCTACCCTCAGGGATGGCTACACCTTC,CAWSSPTLRDGYTF
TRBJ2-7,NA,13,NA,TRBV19,TGTGCCAGTAGTATAGATCATGTGGGGGCCCCGTTCTTC,CASSIDHVGAPFF
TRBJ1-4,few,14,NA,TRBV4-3,TGCGCCAGCAGCCAAGATCTCAGGGTTGAAAAACTGTTTTTT,CASSQDLRVEKLFF
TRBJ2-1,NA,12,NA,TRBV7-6,TGTGCCAGCAGCTTAGAGACAGGGACTTCGTTCTTC,CASSLETGTSFF
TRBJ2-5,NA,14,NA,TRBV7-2,TGTGCCAGCAGCACGGACTGGCGAAGGGAGACCCAGTACTTC,CASSTDWRRETQYF
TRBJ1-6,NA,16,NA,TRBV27,TGTGCCAGCAGTTTTTTTCGCGTCTCCTATAATTCACCCCTCCACTTT,CASSFFRVSYNSPLHF
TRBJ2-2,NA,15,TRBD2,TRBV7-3,TGTGCCACCGCACTAGCGGGGGGGTATACCGGGGAGCTGTTTTTT,CATALAGGYTGELFF
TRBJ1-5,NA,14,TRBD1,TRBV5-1,TGCGCCAGCAGCCCCGGGACAGGGAGTAAGCCCCAGCATTTT,CASSPGTGSKPQHF
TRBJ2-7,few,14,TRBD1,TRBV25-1,TGTGCCAGCAGACCGCCGGGACAGGGGCACGAGCAGTACTTC,CASRPPGQGHEQYF
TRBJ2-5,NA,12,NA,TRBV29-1,TGCAGCGTGGAACAGGGTGTGAAGACCCAGTACTTC,CSVEQGVKTQYF
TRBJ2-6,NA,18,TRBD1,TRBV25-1,TGTGCCAGCAGCGATATGAAGGACAGGACGTTTGGGGCCAACGTCCTGACTTTC,CASSDMKDRTFGANVLTF